Detailed here is one TCR beta chain. It lacks a known antigen. One base away there is no much larger clone; base qualities are not given. These data are taken from a study of monozygotic twins with cystic fibrosis listed by TCRdb under 2021. Regarding the complete study: Barcoded libraries were prepared with roughly 15 PCR cycles from roughly 2.8 micrograms of fragmented DNA. The study compared TCR beta repertoires within and between 16 monozygotic twin pairs with cystic fibrosis to assess genetic influence on V and J gene usage. Made up mostly of children and adolescents, the cohort included ten female and six male twin pairs ranging in age from about 2.0 to 36.4 years, with a median of about 9.1 years. On the day of blood sampling, twins were ranked among under 1,100 cohort participants for weight-for-height and for FEVPerc (FEV1 disease centile). Data for three of the twin pairs had previously been reported in another context.

General findings and caveats noted by the study authors: Nucleotide-identical clonotype sharing was significantly higher within monozygotic CF twin pairs than between unrelated CF individuals (P = 0.000026, Mann-Whitney). The cohort was small, and no association was found between shared CDR3 numbers and age, concordance or disease severity. V gene usage was most similar to the co-twin for 13 of 16 pairs, and J usage for 8 of 16 pairs, suggesting genetic constraints. Simpson clonality was found to be generally low (median approximately 0.009), suggesting a naive-dominated repertoire, although higher clonality was observed in the most severely affected patients.

TCR beta CDR3 regions were amplified by multiplex PCR using the immunoSEQ immune profiling system, following the manufacturer's instructions. An Illumina NextSeq system was used for sequencing. The paper's data handling went like this. Sequence data were processed on the immunoSEQ Analyzer platform, and clonality was calculated as the square root of Simpson's index of productive rearrangements. Similarity in V and J usage was measured by Jensen-Shannon distance, and OLGA was used to compute CDR3 generation probabilities. Shared CDR3 sequences were searched against the immuneACCESS database (August 2020) and VDJdb (December 2020). Held by TCRdb, this immuneACCESS table contains in-frame sequences only and omits some clones. Under half of the omission traces to an unresolved V gene where checked; the cause of the rest is unknown. V, J and clone size are taken as reported in that table, and D and trimming were inferred from the DNA itself. The sample has about 26,000 clones on record, just over 90% of them singletons. 0.54% of the sample comes from the top ten.

The twin pairs came from the European Cystic Fibrosis Twin and Sibling Study Cohort, which recruited patients from 150 or so CF clinics across 14 European countries. Zygosity and CFTR genotype were verified in-house, with zygosity tested by multiplex PCR of nine short tandem repeat loci. Peripheral blood was sampled from each twin, with clinical parameters recorded on the day of blood sampling. Phenol/chloroform extraction was used to isolate genomic DNA from peripheral blood cells, and the DNA was then kept in TE buffer at 4 degrees C. Sequenced sample: blood. The sequence derives from a girl aged 2 to 10 with cystic fibrosis.

The CDR3 amino acid sequence is: CASSSGRGRMNTEAFF. In nucleotide form, the sequence is TGTGCCAGCAGCTCTGGAAGGGGCAGGATGAACACTGAAGCTTTCTTT. In this chain, TRBV5-4 is recombined with TRBJ1-1; 5 matching bases give a weak D call of TRBD1. The CDR3 goes from the cysteine to the phenylalanine over 16 residues. Left in the record is the CDR3 DNA by itself, 48 bases read in frame from the first base. The V end loses 3 bases and the J end loses 0 bases, and a stretch of 15 bases separates them. Based on the germline V gene (reference sequence), the CDR1 and CDR2 sequences are SGHNT and YYREEE.